The 31 T cell receptor beta chains below all came from one sample that was sequenced in a study of T cell clones after liver transplantation. Some clones are missing from TCRdb's copy, which holds only in-frame ones; the method was immunoSEQ multiplex PCR. The repertoire has roughly 74,000 clones, 80% of them found once; the top ten carry roughly 0.6%. Sequencing used CD4+ T cells from blood, obtained before liver transplant. These receptor sequences come from a human donor who received a liver transplant.

The rearrangement links TRBV5-1 to TRBJ1-1; the D gene is possibly TRBD1 (6 bases). V lost 0 bases and J 5 bases, leaving 14 bases between the germline ends. Germline values: CDR1 SGHRS, CDR2 YFSETQ. This CDR3 comprises 15 residues. The CDR3 sequence: CASSLELRGFTEAFF. CDR3 in DNA: TGCGCCAGCAGCTTGGAGTTGAGGGGGTTTACTGAAGCTTTCTTT.

The rearrangement links TRBV28 to TRBJ1-5; tentative D call: TRBD1 (5 bases). The V gene's germline CDR1 is MDHEN and CDR2 SYDVKM. V was pared by 1 base and J by 3 bases, with 16 bases between. The CDR3 length is 17 residues. Written as DNA, the CDR3 is TGTGCCAGCAGTTTATCCCCAGAAGGGGTGGCCAATCAGCCCCAGCATTTT. It yields the protein CASSLSPEGVANQPQHF.

This chain links TRBV28 with TRBJ1-1; 7 bases are a match to TRBD1. The J segment lost 8 bases and the V segment lost 8 bases, leaving 14 bases of the junction unmatched. The length of the CDR3 is 14 residues. Looked up from germline, CDR1 is MDHEN and CDR2 is SYDVKM. The CDR3 nucleotides are TGTGCCAGCCGACCGGGACAGACCCTAATGGAAGCTTTCTTT. This encodes CASRPGQTLMEAFF.

The chain joins TRBV5-6 to TRBJ1-2; tentative D call: TRBD1 (6 bases). The CDR3 contains 14 residues. V lost 5 bases and J 4 bases, leaving 15 bases between the germline ends. From germline, CDR1 is SGHDT and CDR2 YYEEEE. CDR3 loop: CASRRGGRSYGYTF. The DNA for the CDR3 is TGTGCCAGCAGGCGCGGGGGCAGGAGCTATGGCTACACCTTC.

The chain couples TRBV19 to TRBJ2-3, with D possibly matching TRBD2 (6 bases). The germline CDR1 and CDR2 sequences are LNHDA and SQIVND (reference sequence). Trimming stripped 7 bases from V and 8 bases from J, with 10 bases between. This CDR3 has 11 amino acids. The CDR3 DNA reads as TGTGCCAGTAAGGGACTTGGTACGCAGTATTTT. The encoded protein is CASKGLGTQYF. Full variable domain (remainder filled in from reference TRBV19 and TRBJ2-3): DGGITQSPKYLFRKEGQNVTLSCEQNLNHDAMYWYRQDPGQGLRLIYYSQIVNDFQKGDIAEGYSVSREKKESFPLTVTSAQKNPTAFYLCASKGLGTQYFGPGTRLTVL.

The rearrangement links TRBV29-1 to TRBJ2-7; 7 bases agree with TRBD1. The CDR3 consists of 13 residues. V gave up 4 bases and J gave up 2 bases; unmatched junction bases: 5. Germline V gene data show CDR1 as SQVTM and CDR2 as ANQGSEA. The CDR3 here is CSVVRQGTYEQYF. The CDR3 bases are TGCAGCGTTGTAAGACAGGGCACCTACGAGCAGTACTTC.

In nucleotides, the CDR3 is TGTGCCAGCAGTGAAGCGCTTCTGTCCCACGGGTCCACAGATACGCAGTATTTT. Protein: CASSEALLSHGSTDTQYF. This chain links TRBV6-1 with TRBJ2-3; D ambiguous. Germline V gene data show CDR1 as MNHNS and CDR2 as SASEGT. The CDR3 has 18 amino acids. V was cut by 0 bases and J by 2 bases, with 18 bases left in between.

The J gene is TRBJ2-5, the V gene TRBV18, with no clear D. The germline V and J ends were trimmed by 0 bases and 0 bases, with 8 bases remaining between them. This CDR3 comprises 15 residues. Germline values: CDR1 KGHSH, CDR2 LQKENI. This CDR3 reads CASSPPGQYQETQYF. The CDR3 bases are TGTGCCAGCTCACCACCCGGCCAGTACCAAGAGACCCAGTACTTC.

This sequence joins TRBV25-1 and TRBJ2-1; 8 bases are a match to TRBD1. This CDR3 spans 13 amino acids. The germline gives CDR1 MGHDK, CDR2 SYGVNS. Germline trimming cut 6 bases from V and 8 bases from J; bases unmatched to any gene: 6. The CDR3 DNA is TGTGCCAGCAGCCGACAGGGGCGGGATGAGCAGTTCTTC. It is translated as CASSRQGRDEQFF.

This chain joins TRBV5-5 and TRBJ2-5; 8 nucleotides line up with TRBD2. Per germline, CDR1 SGHKS and CDR2 YYEKEE (reference sequence). The CDR3 contains 15 residues. Trimming cost V 2 bases and J 2 bases; bases outside gene matches: 5. The CDR3 sequence is CASSFGRGAQETQYF. Written as DNA, the CDR3 is TGTGCCAGCAGCTTCGGGAGGGGAGCGCAAGAGACCCAGTACTTC.

This rearrangement joins TRBV11-3 to TRBJ1-1; 8 bases line up with TRBD1. This CDR3 is built from 14 residues. Germline assignment: CDR1 SGHNT and CDR2 YENEEA. The junction had 0 bases not matched to a gene; V was cut back by 2 bases and J by 1 base. The chain's CDR3 is CASSLTGGNTEAFF. CDR3 bases: TGTGCCAGCAGCTTAACAGGGGGGAACACTGAAGCTTTCTTT.

This chain links TRBV6-1 with TRBJ2-3, with unresolved D. The germline CDR1 and CDR2 sequences are MNHNS and SASEGT. V was pared by 6 bases and J by 1 base, with 11 bases between. CDR3 length: 14 amino acids. CDR3: CASSMVRRTDTQYF. In nucleotides, the CDR3 is TGTGCCAGCAGCATGGTCCGGCGCACAGATACGCAGTATTTT.

This chain links TRBV25-1 with TRBJ1-2, with 8 bases that match TRBD1. There are 11 residues in the CDR3. V dropped 6 bases and J dropped 8; count of bases not matched to a gene: 2. Germline V lookup: CDR1 MGHDK, CDR2 SYGVNS. CDR3 sequence: CASSRGQGYTF. CDR3 DNA: TGTGCCAGCAGCAGGGGGCAAGGCTACACCTTC.

V and J are TRBV10-2 and TRBJ1-2; D remains ambiguous. The V gene's germline CDR1 is WSHSY and CDR2 SAAADI. V was trimmed by 4 bases and J by 4 bases, leaving 13 bases between them. The CDR3 has 14 residues. The DNA for the CDR3 is TGCGCCAGCAGTGTCGAGGGTTGGAGCTATGGCTACACCTTC. This gives the protein CASSVEGWSYGYTF.

The rearrangement uses TRBV28 and TRBJ2-7; D gene uncertain. With 10 bases removed from V and 7 bases from J, the gap between germline ends came to 20 bases. The CDR3 covers 13 residues. Germline V gene data show CDR1 as MDHEN and CDR2 as SYDVKM. CDR3 sequence reads: CATRDNAQWEQYF. CDR3 nucleotides: TGTGCCACCAGAGACAACGCCCAATGGGAGCAGTACTTC. Combining the CDR3 with reference TRBV28 and TRBJ2-7 gives the whole variable domain DVKVTQSSRYLVKRTGEKVFLECVQDMDHENMFWYRQDPGLGLRLIYFSYDVKMKEKGDIPEGYSVSREKKERFSLILESASTNQTSMYLCATRDNAQWEQYFGPGTRLTVT.

In this sample, this clone turned up a few times. The V gene is TRBV7-9, the J gene TRBJ2-2, with D perhaps matching TRBD1 (6 bases). V was cut by 6 bases and J by 5 bases, with 19 bases left in between. Germline V gives CDR1 SEHNR, CDR2 FQNEAQ (reference sequence). The CDR3 length is 16 residues. Here the CDR3 reads CASRMGPRGGTGELFF. As DNA, the CDR3 is TGTGCCAGCAGGATGGGGCCTCGAGGGGGAACCGGGGAGCTGTTTTTT.

This clone has a single count. This chain joins TRBV5-4 and TRBJ1-1; D remains unclear. CDR1 is SGHNT, CDR2 YYREEE, per germline (reference sequence). This CDR3 has 15 residues. The V end lost 3 bases, the J end lost 4 bases, and 16 bases lay between the germline ends. CDR3 residues: CASSSDGDLGTEAFF. In nucleotides, the CDR3 is TGTGCCAGCAGCTCGGACGGCGATTTGGGCACTGAAGCTTTCTTT.

The CDR3 coding sequence is TGTGCCAGCAGCTTTTGGCCCTACGAGCAGTACTTC. This translates into CASSFWPYEQYF. The chain carries TRBV7-2 and TRBJ2-7; D remains ambiguous. V was pared by 3 bases and J by 2 bases, with 5 bases between. This CDR3 comprises 12 residues. The germline V gene encodes CDR1 SGHTA and CDR2 FQGNSA.

The table lists this clone with a count of one. The gene calls are TRBV6-1 and TRBJ2-7, with 14 bases lining up with TRBD2. The CDR3 totals 16 residues. J gave up 4 bases and V 3 bases, and 5 bases lay outside the gene matches. Germline lookup yields CDR1 MNHNS and CDR2 SASEGT. As DNA, the CDR3 is TGTGCCAGCAGTGACCTTGGGACTAGCGGGAGTTACGAGCAGTACTTC. Translated: CASSDLGTSGSYEQYF.

This clone has just one count. V usage is TRBV9 and J usage is TRBJ2-7; 8 bases are shared with TRBD1. V trimming: 4 bases; J trimming: 0 bases; junction bases outside the gene matches: 6. Looked up from germline, CDR1 is SGDLS and CDR2 is YYNGEE. The CDR3 has 15 amino acids. This CDR3 is CASSPGTGDSYEQYF. CDR3 nucleotides: TGTGCCAGCAGCCCGGGGACAGGAGACTCCTACGAGCAGTACTTC.

This clone came up once. The chain employs TRBV6-1 and TRBJ2-2; perhaps D is TRBD1 or TRBD2 (5 bases each). The germline V and J ends were trimmed by 1 base and 6 bases, with 15 bases remaining between them. This CDR3 contains 16 residues. CDR1 is MNHNS and CDR2 is SASEGT in the germline V gene. The CDR3 region has the DNA TGTGCCAGCAGTGAAGACAGGATGGGAGCAGCCGGGGAGCTGTTTTTT. Translation gives CASSEDRMGAAGELFF.

This chain links TRBV28 with TRBJ1-5, with 7 bases fitting TRBD1. This CDR3 region has 15 residues. Germline V CDR1 and CDR2: MDHEN, SYDVKM. V shed 6 bases, J shed 3 bases, and the junction held 8 bases outside the gene matches. The CDR3 loop is CASRTTGANNQPQHF. CDR3 DNA: TGTGCCAGCAGGACAACAGGGGCGAACAATCAGCCCCAGCATTTT.

This rearrangement joins TRBV4-1 to TRBJ1-2; TRBD1 matches at 9 bases. The ends lost 1 base at V and 7 bases at J; junction bases unmatched: 1. The CDR3 is 13 amino acids. Germline V CDR1 and CDR2: MGHRA, YSYEKL. This chain's CDR3 is CASSQGDRVGYTF. For the CDR3, the DNA is TGCGCCAGCAGCCAAGGGGACAGGGTTGGCTACACCTTC.

The chain has TRBV5-1 and TRBJ1-2, with D perhaps matching TRBD1 (5 bases). Looked up from germline, CDR1 is SGHRS and CDR2 is YFSETQ. The CDR3 extends over 16 amino acids. The V gene lost 5 bases and the J gene lost 5 bases, with 22 bases spanning the gap. CDR3 residues: CASRQGDGAREYGYTF. CDR3 sequence (DNA): TGCGCCAGCAGACAAGGGGACGGAGCCCGTGAGTATGGCTACACCTTC.

This clone appeared a few times. The chain is built from TRBV4-3 and TRBJ2-3; D gene uncertain. From germline, CDR1 is LGHNA and CDR2 YSLEER. Trimming removed 1 base from V and 5 bases from J, with 7 bases in between. CDR3 length: 13 residues. The CDR3 DNA sequence: TGCGCCAGCAGCCAAGTAGATCGAGATACGCAGTATTTT. Protein product: CASSQVDRDTQYF.

J is TRBJ2-1 and V is TRBV9; 7 bases line up with TRBD1. Losses at the gene ends were 4 bases for V and 5 bases for J; bases not matched to a gene: 21. The germline CDR1 and CDR2 sequences are SGDLS and YYNGEE. This CDR3 contains 19 residues. This chain's CDR3 is CASSPRSGTANTRDNEQFF. As DNA, the CDR3 is TGTGCCAGCAGCCCCCGGTCGGGGACAGCTAATACCCGGGACAATGAGCAGTTCTTC.

The V call is TRBV19, the J call TRBJ1-1, with 9 bases that match TRBD1. V was pared by 5 bases and J by 1 base, with 8 bases of the junction left unmatched. The CDR3 contains 16 residues. In germline, CDR1 is LNHDA, CDR2 SQIVND (reference sequence). The CDR3 is CASSVLRGQGNTEAFF. CDR3 nucleotides: TGTGCCAGTAGTGTCCTGCGGGGACAGGGGAACACTGAAGCTTTCTTT.

The chain combines TRBV25-1 with TRBJ2-1, with 9 positions matching TRBD2. Germline CDR1 is MGHDK and CDR2 is SYGVNS. This CDR3 comprises 15 residues. V lost 4 bases, J lost 8 bases, and 9 bases stayed unmatched. This CDR3 is CASSVAGGKGDEQFF. The CDR3 DNA sequence: TGTGCCAGCAGTGTGGCGGGAGGGAAGGGCGATGAGCAGTTCTTC. The entire variable domain, with the rest obtained from reference TRBV25-1 and TRBJ2-1, is as follows: EADIYQTPRYLVIGTGKKITLECSQTMGHDKMYWYQQDPGMELHLIHYSYGVNSTEKGDLSSESTVSRIRTEHFPLTLESARPSHTSQYLCASSVAGGKGDEQFFGPGTRLTVL.

This chain uses TRBV27 with TRBJ2-7, with TRBD1 identical over 9 bases. This CDR3 comprises 16 residues. V was clipped by 2 bases and J by 1 base; unmatched bases: 6. Germline values: CDR1 MNHEY, CDR2 SMNVEV (reference sequence). The CDR3 sequence is CASSLGGTGKSYEQYF. DNA for the CDR3: TGTGCCAGCAGTTTAGGGGGGACAGGGAAGTCCTACGAGCAGTACTTC.

This chain uses TRBV9 with TRBJ2-5; 8 nucleotides agree with TRBD2. Unmatched junction bases numbered 1, after V lost 3 bases and J lost 3 bases. Germline loops: CDR1 SGDLS, CDR2 YYNGEE. The CDR3 has 13 residues. Here the CDR3 DNA reads TGTGCCAGCAGCGAACTAGCGGAAGAGACCCAGTACTTC. This translates into CASSELAEETQYF.

The chain carries TRBV7-9 and TRBJ2-2; no firm D call. The ends were cut back, 7 bases at V and 4 bases at J, with 19 bases in the middle. Germline V CDR1 and CDR2: SEHNR, FQNEAQ (reference sequence). The CDR3 spans 16 residues. The DNA of the CDR3 is TGTGCCAGCACACGGGTCCCCCAACCACTCACCGGGGAGCTGTTTTTT. Amino acids: CASTRVPQPLTGELFF. The full variable domain, completed using reference TRBV7-9 and TRBJ2-2, is DTGVSQNPRHKITKRGQNVTFRCDPISEHNRLYWYRQTLGQGPEFLTYFQNEAQLEKSRLLSDRFSAERPKGSFSTLEIQRTEQGDSAMYLCASTRVPQPLTGELFFGEGSRLTVL.